The rows below give T cell receptor beta chains drawn from one sample of a study of T cell repertoires in cytomegalovirus infection. In TCRdb, the reads were re-called with MiXCR into one record per CDR3 protein. The sample lists 200,000 to 300,000 distinct CDR3 sequences; around 15% were seen once. The sample was PBMCs. The receptors derive from a human donor in good health (CMV status not recorded). Some clones in this sample may be carry-over from other donors' samples. Each CDR3 is given with its conserved first and last residue. The D gene is left open where the match is weak. Rows may omit the clone size; those that give it use once, few, many or a size class.

many	TRBJ1-6	TRBV12-3/TRBV12-4	TRBD1	TGTGCCAGCAGTTTCAATCCGGGACAGGGTTTTCCCCTCCACTTT	CASSFNPGQGFPLHF
few	TRBJ1-2	TRBV20-1	-	TGCAGTGCTACATATGGTATTAACTATGGCTACACCTTC	CSATYGINYGYTF
many	TRBJ2-5	TRBV7-9	-	TGTGCCAGCAGTCCAACCGGGACCGACCAAGAGACCCAGTACTTC	CASSPTGTDQETQYF
many	TRBJ1-4	TRBV7-2	TRBD1	TGTGCCAGCAGGGAGGGGGCCGCGGGGGAAAAACTGTTTTTT	CASREGAAGEKLFF
-	TRBJ1-1	TRBV12-3/TRBV12-4	-	TGTGCCAGCAGTTTACGACAGGCTTGGGACACTGAAGCTTTCTTT	CASSLRQAWDTEAFF
many	TRBJ2-2	TRBV6-6	TRBD2	TGTGCCAGCAGTGGCGGGAGAGGGAACACCGGGGAGCTGTTTTTT	CASSGGRGNTGELFF
few	TRBJ1-2	TRBV10-2	-	TGCGCCAGCAATCAGGGTACGCGGGGCTACACCTTC	CASNQGTRGYTF
few	TRBJ2-2	TRBV2	-	TGTGCCAGCGCGGAGGGCGCAGAAGTCTCGGGGGTGTTTTTT	CASAEGAEVSGVFF
many	TRBJ2-6	TRBV4-1	-	TGCGCCAGCAGCCAAGGGTTTGCGGGGCCCGGGGCCAACGTCCTGACTTTC	CASSQGFAGPGANVLTF
many	TRBJ2-7	TRBV19	TRBD1	TGTGCCAGTAGCCAGGACAGGGGTCCCTACGAGCAGTACTTC	CASSQDRGPYEQYF
few	TRBJ2-5	TRBV18	-	TGTGCCAGCTCACCGTACTTCGGAGGGAGTGGGCAAGAGACCCAGTACTTC	CASSPYFGGSGQETQYF
many	TRBJ1-1	TRBV7-8	-	TGTGCCAGCAGCTTAGTCTCGGCAGGGGCTTGGAACACTGAAGCTTTCTTT	CASSLVSAGAWNTEAFF
-	TRBJ2-7	TRBV19	-	TGTGCCAGTCCGGAGGCGGTGGAGCCCTACGAGCAGTACTTC	CASPEAVEPYEQYF
-	TRBJ2-3	TRBV9	TRBD1	TGTGCCAGCAGCGTAGGGCCAGGGGGAGAGAGCACAGATACGCAGTATTTT	CASSVGPGGESTDTQYF
many	TRBJ2-1	TRBV11-2	TRBD2	TGTGCCAGCAGCCGAAAGCGGGAGGGCTGGGCGAATGAGCAGTTCTTC	CASSRKREGWANEQFF
-	TRBJ2-7	TRBV5-4	TRBD2	TGTGCCAGCAGCTCTAGCGGGGGGGCTCTTTACGAGCAGTACTTC	CASSSSGGALYEQYF
-	TRBJ1-2	TRBV7-9	-	TGTGCCAGCAGCTTAGTTGGGGAAGCGGGGAGCTCTAACTATGGCTACACCTTC	CASSLVGEAGSSNYGYTF
-	TRBJ2-6	TRBV7-3	-	TGTGCCAGCAGCAGGGGACCCCCACGGGGGGCCAACGTCCTGACTTTC	CASSRGPPRGANVLTF
many	TRBJ1-3	TRBV7-8	-	TGTGCCAGCACCCCGGGTCGGAACACCATATATTTT	CASTPGRNTIYF
many	TRBJ1-4	TRBV20-1	-	TGCAGTGCTAGTATCCGGGGATCAACTAATGAAAAACTGTTTTTT	CSASIRGSTNEKLFF
-	TRBJ2-5	TRBV29-1	-	TGCAGCGTAGCCGGCCCTCAAGAGACCCAGTACTTC	CSVAGPQETQYF
-	TRBJ2-2	TRBV2	TRBD1	TGTGCCAGCAGTAAAAGGTCGGGACAGTCGAACACCGGGGAGCTGTTTTTT	CASSKRSGQSNTGELFF
-	TRBJ2-7	TRBV5-4	TRBD2	TGTGCCAGCAGCTCTTACCTCGGGACTACCCTGATAGAGCAGTACTTC	CASSSYLGTTLIEQYF
few	TRBJ2-7	TRBV20-1	TRBD2	TGCAGTGCTCTAGGGGGACTAGCGGGAGGAGAATACGAGCAGTACTTC	CSALGGLAGGEYEQYF
many	TRBJ1-2	TRBV12-3/TRBV12-4	-	TGTGCCAGCAGTTCCGTTAAGGACTATGGCTACACCTTC	CASSSVKDYGYTF
many	TRBJ2-2	TRBV7-8	-	TGTGCCAGCAGTTCACTAGCTTCCCCCGCCGGGGAGCTGTTTTTT	CASSSLASPAGELFF
few	TRBJ1-5	TRBV4-1	-	TGCGCCAGCAGCCCACCTTTCCAGGGAGTCGGCAATCAGCCCCAGCATTTT	CASSPPFQGVGNQPQHF
-	TRBJ2-5	TRBV6-6	TRBD1	TGTGCCAGCAGTTACTGGAGAGGGGGCGGAGGAACCCAGTACTTC	CASSYWRGGGGTQYF
few	TRBJ2-1	TRBV20-1	TRBD2	TGCAGTGCTAGATCCGGGACTAGTCCCTACAATGAGCAGTTCTTC	CSARSGTSPYNEQFF
-	TRBJ2-7	TRBV20-1	TRBD2	TGCAGTGCACTGTCACTTGAGACTAGCAGTTACGAGCAGTACTTC	CSALSLETSSYEQYF
few	TRBJ1-2	TRBV28	-	TGTGCCAGCAGTTATGGACAGATCAATGGCTACACCTTC	CASSYGQINGYTF
few	TRBJ2-3	TRBV28	TRBD1	TGTGCCTTACAGGGGGTCGAAGATACGCAGTATTTT	CALQGVEDTQYF
-	TRBJ1-3	TRBV9	-	TGTGCCAGCAGCCGAGTTGAGGTTGGGGGCGGCGGAAACACCATATATTTT	CASSRVEVGGGGNTIYF
many	TRBJ2-7	TRBV7-2	-	TGTGCCAGCAGCTTAGTTAATAGCGCATCCTACGAGCAGTACTTC	CASSLVNSASYEQYF
many	TRBJ2-3	TRBV7-9	-	TGTGCCAGCAGCTTAGAGGGAAGCCCCCTCAGCACAGATACGCAGTATTTT	CASSLEGSPLSTDTQYF
-	TRBJ1-1	TRBV10-3	-	TGTGCCACCCGCCCGACCGTCACCATGAACACTGAAGCTTTCTTT	CATRPTVTMNTEAFF
many	TRBJ2-6	TRBV7-9	TRBD1	TGTGCCAGCAGCACCCCCCCGGGACAGCAGCTTTCTGGGGCCAACGTCCTGACTTTC	CASSTPPGQQLSGANVLTF
many	TRBJ2-5	TRBV11-2	-	TGTGCCAGCAGCATTATGGGGGAGACCCAGTACTTC	CASSIMGETQYF
many	TRBJ1-2	TRBV4-1	-	TGCGCCAGCAGCCAAGTCCAGGTCGGCTATGGCTACACCTTC	CASSQVQVGYGYTF
many	TRBJ2-3	TRBV6-4	TRBD2	TGTGCCAGCAGTGTAGCGGGAGGCACAGATACGCAGTATTTT	CASSVAGGTDTQYF
-	TRBJ2-1	TRBV5-4	TRBD2	TGTGCCAGCAGCTATCGGGCTAGCGGGAGGGCCAATGAGCAGTTCTTC	CASSYRASGRANEQFF
-	TRBJ2-7	TRBV7-9	-	TGTGCCAGCAGCAGATCGGGACCCTCCTACGAGCAGTACTTC	CASSRSGPSYEQYF
many	TRBJ1-1	TRBV18	-	TGTGCCAGCTCACCCGAATCACAGGCACTGAACACTGAAGCTTTCTTT	CASSPESQALNTEAFF
-	TRBJ1-1	TRBV20-1	-	TGCAGTGCTAGATCCAACGAAGGAGGCACTGAAGCTTTCTTT	CSARSNEGGTEAFF
-	TRBJ2-7	TRBV12-3/TRBV12-4	-	TGTGCCAGCAGTTTCAAGGGCCCGGCCTACGAGCAGTACTTC	CASSFKGPAYEQYF
many	TRBJ2-1	TRBV14	-	TGTGCCAGCAGCCAAGGGGCAGGGGACTACGCCTACAATGAGCAGTTCTTC	CASSQGAGDYAYNEQFF
few	TRBJ2-7	TRBV7-9	-	TGTGCCAGCAGCTTAGGTACAAAGATAAAGAACGAGCAGTACTTC	CASSLGTKIKNEQYF
many	TRBJ2-7	TRBV20-1	TRBD1	TGCAGTGCTAGGGGGGACAGGGAGATAAGCGAGCAGTACTTC	CSARGDREISEQYF
-	TRBJ2-2	TRBV20-1	-	TGCAGTGCTAGAGATCTCGTCACAGGGTTAAGAACCGGGGAGCTGTTTTTT	CSARDLVTGLRTGELFF
many	TRBJ2-7	TRBV19	TRBD2	TGTGCCAGTAGTATAACTCCGCGGACTAGCGGGAGAAACGAGCAGTACTTC	CASSITPRTSGRNEQYF
-	TRBJ2-7	TRBV6-2/TRBV6-3	TRBD2	TGTGCCAGCCGGGGGAGGGCCTACGAGCAGTACTTC	CASRGRAYEQYF
few	TRBJ2-1	TRBV7-3	-	TGTGCCAGCAGCTTAGGTGGGGGGCTAGGCAGCTCCTACAATGAGCAGTTCTTC	CASSLGGGLGSSYNEQFF
-	TRBJ1-5	TRBV6-2/TRBV6-3	TRBD1	TGTGCCAGCAGTCGCCTTCGACAGGGTGGTCCCTCGCAGGGACAGCCCCAGCATTTT	CASSRLRQGGPSQGQPQHF
many	TRBJ2-5	TRBV7-2	-	TGTGCCAGCAGCCAAGGGACGGCTGCCATAGAGACCCAGTACTTC	CASSQGTAAIETQYF
few	TRBJ2-1	TRBV7-9	-	TGTGCCAGCAAAGGAGTGGCCAGCTACAATGAGCAGTTCTTC	CASKGVASYNEQFF
-	TRBJ2-4	TRBV2	-	TGTGCCAGCAGGGGTCCCCTAGCCAAAAACATTCAGTACTTC	CASRGPLAKNIQYF
many	TRBJ2-1	TRBV7-2	TRBD2	TGTGCCAGTAAGCTAGCGGGAGGATCTCCCTACAATGAGCAGTTCTTC	CASKLAGGSPYNEQFF
few	TRBJ1-1	TRBV6-4	TRBD1	TGTGCCCGCAAAGGGACAGGGGATTCTTCACAGGACACTGAAGCTTTCTTT	CARKGTGDSSQDTEAFF
many	TRBJ2-1	TRBV12-3/TRBV12-4	-	TGTGCCAGCAGCCCTGACTGGGGGAGGCCCTACAATGAGCAGTTCTTC	CASSPDWGRPYNEQFF
many	TRBJ2-1	TRBV7-8	-	TGTGCCAGCAGCTTAAGGCTCGAGGGAAGCTCCTACAATGAGCAGTTCTTC	CASSLRLEGSSYNEQFF